This T cell receptor beta chain originates from a study of PD-L1 blockade in urothelial cancer. Across the whole study: Blood analysis occurred 3 weeks (second dose) and 6 weeks after treatment start.

Every PCR was spiked with synthetic TCR analog templates. Sequencing was performed with immunoSEQ multiplex PCR; in TCRdb, only in-frame clones are kept and a portion is missing. The data hold some 100,000 clones, with about 89% observed a single time. This clone was seen just once. CDR3 length equals 13 residues. Germline lookup yields CDR1 MNHEY and CDR2 SMNVEV (reference sequence). Trimming left V 3 bases short and J 2 bases short, with 7 bases between. The patients had locally advanced or metastatic urothelial carcinoma. The chain has TRBV27 and TRBJ1-2; D gene uncertain. The source is a woman older than 75 with urothelial cancer. The starting material was PBMCs, obtained around atezolizumab (anti-PD-L1) treatment. The CDR3 DNA is TGTGCCAGCAGTTTGACACCCAACTATGGCTACACCTTC. It translates to CASSLTPNYGYTF.